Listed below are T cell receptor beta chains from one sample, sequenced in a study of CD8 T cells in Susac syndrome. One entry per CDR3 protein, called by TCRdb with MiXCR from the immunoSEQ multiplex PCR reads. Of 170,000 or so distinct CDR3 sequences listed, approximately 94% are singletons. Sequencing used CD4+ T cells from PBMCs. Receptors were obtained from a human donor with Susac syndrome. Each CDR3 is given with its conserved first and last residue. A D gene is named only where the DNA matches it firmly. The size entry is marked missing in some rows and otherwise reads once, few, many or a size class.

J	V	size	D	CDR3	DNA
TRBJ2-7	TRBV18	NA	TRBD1	CASSPADRGYEQYF	TGTGCCAGCTCACCGGCGGACAGGGGCTACGAGCAGTACTTC
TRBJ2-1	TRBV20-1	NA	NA	CSAGGMSYNEQFF	TGCAGCGCCGGAGGGATGTCCTACAATGAGCAGTTCTTC
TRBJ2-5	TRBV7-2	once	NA	CASSLDSQRETQYF	TGTGCCAGCAGCTTAGATTCCCAACGAGAGACCCAGTACTTC
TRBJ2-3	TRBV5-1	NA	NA	CASRWADTQYF	TGCGCCAGCAGATGGGCAGATACGCAGTATTTT
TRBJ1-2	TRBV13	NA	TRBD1	CASSLGGTGRLFYGYTF	TGTGCCAGCAGCTTAGGGGGGACAGGACGACTATTCTATGGCTACACCTTC
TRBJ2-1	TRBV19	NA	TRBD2	CASSAGLAGAGEQFF	TGTGCCAGTAGTGCGGGACTAGCGGGGGCGGGGGAGCAGTTCTTC
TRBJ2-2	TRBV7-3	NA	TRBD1	CASSSGTGYTGELFF	TGTGCCAGCAGCTCGGGGACAGGCTACACCGGGGAGCTGTTTTTT
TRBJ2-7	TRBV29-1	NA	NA	CSVIRDSYEQYF	TGCAGCGTAATCAGGGATTCCTACGAGCAGTACTTC
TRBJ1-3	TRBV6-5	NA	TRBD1	CASSYDRDSGNTIYF	TGTGCCAGCAGTTACGACAGGGACTCTGGAAACACCATATATTTT
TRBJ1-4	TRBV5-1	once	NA	CASSLLRTAEGNEKLFF	TGCGCCAGCAGCTTGTTGCGGACCGCCGAAGGGAATGAAAAACTGTTTTTT
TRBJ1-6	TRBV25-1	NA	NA	CASSEPRGGANSPLHF	TGTGCCAGCAGTGAACCGAGGGGGGGAGCTAATTCACCCCTCCACTTT
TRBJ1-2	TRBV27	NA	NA	CASPLRGYTF	TGTGCCAGCCCTCTGAGAGGCTACACCTTC
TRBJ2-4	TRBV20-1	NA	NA	CSALGPRDIQYF	TGCAGTGCCCTGGGACCTCGGGACATTCAGTACTTC
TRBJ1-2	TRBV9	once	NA	CASSVEFNYGYTF	TGTGCCAGCAGCGTAGAATTTAACTATGGCTACACCTTC